This T cell receptor beta chain was captured in a study of blood T cells in healthy people across ages. Study-wide findings and caveats: TCR beta diversity per million T cells fell roughly linearly with age. Naive CD4+ cell counts and diversity both ran higher in long-lived than in aged donors.

Turning to this clonotype: Its antigen is unknown. Since a much larger clone is just one base distant, this may be a read error.

The CDR3 is 18 residues long. CDR1 MNHEY and CDR2 SMNVEV come from the germline V gene (reference sequence). V lost 8 bases, J lost 0 bases, and 20 bases lay in between. Combining a sample-barcoded 5' primer with a J-beta primer mix, a second PCR ran for about 6 to 12 cycles. Tagging of each cDNA molecule was performed by a template-switch adaptor with 12 random nucleotides. Every sample gave at least 2.5 million paired-end reads containing CDR3. From the 5' RACE reads, TCRdb called clonotypes with MiXCR, one entry per CDR3 protein. The sample contains 600,000 to 800,000 distinct CDR3 sequences, 45% to 60% of which appear only once.

The sequence was collected from a woman over 75 in good health. Sequenced input: blood. The chain couples TRBV27 to TRBJ2-6, with D possibly being TRBD1 (5 bases). CDR3 nucleotides: TGTGCCAGCTCCCCTTGGGCAGGGAAGGGCTCTGGGGCCAACGTCCTGACTTTC. Protein product: CASSPWAGKGSGANVLTF.